These T cell receptor beta chains were read from a single sample in a study of blood T cell repertoires in COVID-19. Clones were sequenced by immunoSEQ multiplex PCR, and TCRdb holds only the in-frame ones, with some missing. The profile shows a few hundred thousand clones, around 85% of them singletons. The sample consisted of peripheral blood. The receptor set was obtained from a woman between 18 and 30 years old with acute or convalescent COVID-19. Both conserved end residues are part of each CDR3. The D gene is left open where the match is weak. Rows may omit the clone size; those that give it use once, few, many or a size class.

V	D	size	J	DNA	CDR3
TRBV9	NA	NA	TRBJ2-6	TGTGCCAGCAGCGCCCCTCTTAGCCTCTCTGGGGCCAACGTCCTGACTTTC	CASSAPLSLSGANVLTF
TRBV5-1	TRBD1	NA	TRBJ2-1	TGCGCCAGCAGTTTACCCGGACAGGGATGGTATGAGCAGTTCTTC	CASSLPGQGWYEQFF
TRBV5-1	NA	NA	TRBJ1-1	TGCGCCAGCAGCTTGGCGGAGGGAGGGGCTGAAGCTTTCTTT	CASSLAEGGAEAFF
TRBV27	TRBD2	NA	TRBJ2-7	TGTGCCAGCAGTATAGCGGGGAGCTCCTACGAGCAGTACTTC	CASSIAGSSYEQYF
TRBV7-8	NA	NA	TRBJ1-2	TGTGCCAGCAGCTTGCACGTTACGTCAGGGAACGGCTACACCTTC	CASSLHVTSGNGYTF
TRBV5-1	NA	NA	TRBJ1-1	TGCGCCAGCAGCTTTTCCGGGACTCCCCTAGGAACTGAAGCTTTCTTT	CASSFSGTPLGTEAFF
TRBV24-1	NA	once	TRBJ1-5	TGTGCCACCAGTGGAGGAGGGTACAATCAGCCCCAGCATTTT	CATSGGGYNQPQHF
TRBV7-9	NA	once	TRBJ1-4	TGTGCCAGCAGCTTTAGACAGGATAACAATGAAAAACTGTTTTTT	CASSFRQDNNEKLFF
TRBV7-8	TRBD2	NA	TRBJ2-7	TGTGCCAGCAGCATCCGGGACTACCCCTACGAGCAGTACTTC	CASSIRDYPYEQYF
TRBV19	NA	NA	TRBJ1-2	TGTGCCAGTAGTATATCTGGCGGGTTCTATGGCTACACCTTC	CASSISGGFYGYTF
TRBV6-5	NA	NA	TRBJ1-2	TGTGCCAGCAGTAACACAGTAAACTATGGCTACACCTTC	CASSNTVNYGYTF
TRBV5-1	NA	NA	TRBJ1-6	TGCGCCAGCAGCTTGAGACTTAATTCACCCCTCCACTTT	CASSLRLNSPLHF
TRBV11-2	NA	NA	TRBJ2-2	TGTGCCAGCAGCTACACGACAGGAGTCAACACCGGGGAGCTGTTTTTT	CASSYTTGVNTGELFF
TRBV5-8	NA	NA	TRBJ1-2	TGTGCCAGCAGCTTGGGAGACTATGGCTACACCTTC	CASSLGDYGYTF
TRBV5-1	NA	NA	TRBJ1-1	TGCGCCAGCAGCTTGGCCGGCGGAGGGACCGAAGCTTTCTTT	CASSLAGGGTEAFF